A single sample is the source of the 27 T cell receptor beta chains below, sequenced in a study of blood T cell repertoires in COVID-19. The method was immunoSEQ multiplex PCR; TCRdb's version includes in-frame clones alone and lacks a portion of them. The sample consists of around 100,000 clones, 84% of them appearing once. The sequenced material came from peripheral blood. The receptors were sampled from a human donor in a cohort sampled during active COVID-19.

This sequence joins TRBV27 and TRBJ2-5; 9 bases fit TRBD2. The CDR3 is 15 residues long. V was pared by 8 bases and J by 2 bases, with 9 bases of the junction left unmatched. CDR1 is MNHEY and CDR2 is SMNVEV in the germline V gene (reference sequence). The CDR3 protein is CASRSRLAGQETQYF. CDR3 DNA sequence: TGTGCCAGCCGTTCTAGGCTAGCGGGACAAGAGACCCAGTACTTC.

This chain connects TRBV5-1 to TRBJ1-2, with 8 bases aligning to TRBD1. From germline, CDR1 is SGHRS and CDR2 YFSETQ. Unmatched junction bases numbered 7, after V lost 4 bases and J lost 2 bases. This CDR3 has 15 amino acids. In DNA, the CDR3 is TGCGCCAGCAGCACAGGACAGGGAGGGAACTATGGCTACACCTTC. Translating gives CASSTGQGGNYGYTF.

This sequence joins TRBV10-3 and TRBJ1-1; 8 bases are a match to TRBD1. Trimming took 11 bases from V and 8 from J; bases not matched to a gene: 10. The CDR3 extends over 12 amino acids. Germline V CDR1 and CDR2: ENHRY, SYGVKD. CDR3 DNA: TGTGCCGTCGGGACAGGCGGGGCCGAAGCTTTCTTT. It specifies CAVGTGGAEAFF.

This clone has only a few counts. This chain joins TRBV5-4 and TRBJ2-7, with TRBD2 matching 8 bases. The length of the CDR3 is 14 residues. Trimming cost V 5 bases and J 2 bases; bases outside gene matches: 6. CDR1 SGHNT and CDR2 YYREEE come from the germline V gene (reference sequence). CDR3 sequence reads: CASRSELAAYEQYF. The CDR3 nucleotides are TGTGCCAGCAGGTCAGAACTAGCGGCCTACGAGCAGTACTTC.

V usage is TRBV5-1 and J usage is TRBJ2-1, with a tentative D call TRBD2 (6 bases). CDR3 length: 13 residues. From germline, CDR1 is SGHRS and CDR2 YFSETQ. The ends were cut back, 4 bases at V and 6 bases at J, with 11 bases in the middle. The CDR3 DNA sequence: TGCGCCAGCAGCGCTGCTAGCGTCAATGAGCAGTTCTTC. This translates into CASSAASVNEQFF. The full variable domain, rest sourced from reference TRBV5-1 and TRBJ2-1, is KAGVTQTPRYLIKTRGQQVTLSCSPISGHRSVSWYQQTPGQGLQFLFEYFSETQRNKGNFPGRFSGRQFSNSRSEMNVSTLELGDSALYLCASSAASVNEQFFGPGTRLTVL.

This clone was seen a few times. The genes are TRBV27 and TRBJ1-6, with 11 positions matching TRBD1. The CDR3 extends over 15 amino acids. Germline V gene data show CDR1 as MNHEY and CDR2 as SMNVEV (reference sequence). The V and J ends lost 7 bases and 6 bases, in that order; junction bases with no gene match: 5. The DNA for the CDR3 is TGTGCCAGCACCAGTGGGACAGGGGGTAATTCACCCCTCCACTTT. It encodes CASTSGTGGNSPLHF.

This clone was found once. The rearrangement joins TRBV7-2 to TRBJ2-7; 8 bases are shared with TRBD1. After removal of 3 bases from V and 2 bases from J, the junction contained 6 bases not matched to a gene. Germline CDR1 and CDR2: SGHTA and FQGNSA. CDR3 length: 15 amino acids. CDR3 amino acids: CASSFWTGRTYEQYF. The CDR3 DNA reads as TGTGCCAGCAGCTTTTGGACAGGGCGAACCTACGAGCAGTACTTC.

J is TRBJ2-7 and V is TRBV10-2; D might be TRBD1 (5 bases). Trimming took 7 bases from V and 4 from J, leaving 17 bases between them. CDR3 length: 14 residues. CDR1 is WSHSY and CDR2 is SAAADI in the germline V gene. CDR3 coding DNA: TGCGCCAGCAAAGGGGCAGGTGGTTTTTACGAGCAGTACTTC. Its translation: CASKGAGGFYEQYF.

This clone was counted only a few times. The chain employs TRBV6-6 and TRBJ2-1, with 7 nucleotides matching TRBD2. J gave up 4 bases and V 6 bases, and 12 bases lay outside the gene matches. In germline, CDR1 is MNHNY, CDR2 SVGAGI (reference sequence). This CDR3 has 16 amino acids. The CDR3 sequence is CASSIPAGPKYNEQFF. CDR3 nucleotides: TGTGCCAGCAGCATACCAGCGGGACCAAAATACAATGAGCAGTTCTTC.

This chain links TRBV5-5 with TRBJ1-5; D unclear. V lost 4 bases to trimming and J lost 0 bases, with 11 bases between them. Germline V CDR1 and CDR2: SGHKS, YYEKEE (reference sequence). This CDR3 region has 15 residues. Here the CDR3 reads CASSPQVSSNQPQHF. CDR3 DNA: TGTGCCAGCAGCCCCCAGGTTAGTAGCAATCAGCCCCAGCATTTT.

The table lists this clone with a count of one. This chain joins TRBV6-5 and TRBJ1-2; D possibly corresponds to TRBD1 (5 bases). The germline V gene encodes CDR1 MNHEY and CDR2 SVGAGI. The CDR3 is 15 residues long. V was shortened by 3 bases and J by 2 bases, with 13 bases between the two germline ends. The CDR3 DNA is TGTGCCAGCAGTTATACACAGGCTAAAAACTATGGCTACACCTTC. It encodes CASSYTQAKNYGYTF.

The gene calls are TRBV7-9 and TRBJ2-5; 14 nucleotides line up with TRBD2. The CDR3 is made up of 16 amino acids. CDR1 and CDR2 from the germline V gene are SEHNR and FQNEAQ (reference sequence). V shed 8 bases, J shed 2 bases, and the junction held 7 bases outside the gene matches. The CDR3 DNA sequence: TGTGCCAGCGCCGGGACTAGCGGGGGCCTTCAAGAGACCCAGTACTTC. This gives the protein CASAGTSGGLQETQYF.

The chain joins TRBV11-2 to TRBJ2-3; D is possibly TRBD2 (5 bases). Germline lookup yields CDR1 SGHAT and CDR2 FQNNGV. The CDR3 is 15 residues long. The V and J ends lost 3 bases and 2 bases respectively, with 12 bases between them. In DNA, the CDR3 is TGTGCCAGCAGCTTGTCAGCGGCCCCCACAGATACGCAGTATTTT. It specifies CASSLSAAPTDTQYF.

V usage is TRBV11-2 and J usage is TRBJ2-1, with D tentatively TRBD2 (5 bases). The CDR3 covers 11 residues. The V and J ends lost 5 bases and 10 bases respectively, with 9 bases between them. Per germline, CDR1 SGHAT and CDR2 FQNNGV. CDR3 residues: CASSPRREQFF. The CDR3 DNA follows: TGTGCCAGCAGCCCACGGAGGGAGCAGTTCTTC.

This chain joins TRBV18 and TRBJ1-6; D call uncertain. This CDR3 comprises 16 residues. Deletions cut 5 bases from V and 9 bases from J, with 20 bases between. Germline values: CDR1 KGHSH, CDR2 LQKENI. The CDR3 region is CASSTETVYRRSPLHF. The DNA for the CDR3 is TGTGCCAGCTCAACGGAGACGGTTTATCGACGTTCACCCCTCCACTTT.

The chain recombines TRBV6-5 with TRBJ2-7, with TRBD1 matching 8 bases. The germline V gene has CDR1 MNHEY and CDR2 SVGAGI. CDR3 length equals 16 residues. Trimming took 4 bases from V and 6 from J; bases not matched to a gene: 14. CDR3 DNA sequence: TGTGCCAGCAGTTCTGTTCCTCAGGGGGCGAAATTCGAGCAGTACTTC. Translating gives CASSSVPQGAKFEQYF.

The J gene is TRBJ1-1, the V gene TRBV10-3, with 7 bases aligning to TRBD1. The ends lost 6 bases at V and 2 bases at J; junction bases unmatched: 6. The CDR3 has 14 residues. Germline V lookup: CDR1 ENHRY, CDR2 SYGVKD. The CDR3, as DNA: TGTGCCATCAGACCGGGACAGTTAAACACTGAAGCTTTCTTT. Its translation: CAIRPGQLNTEAFF.

The CDR3 reads CASSLGGFNSPLHF. In DNA, the CDR3 is TGTGCCAGCAGCTTGGGGGGTTTTAATTCACCCCTCCACTTT. The chain joins TRBV7-2 to TRBJ1-6; D is perhaps TRBD1 (5 bases). Trimming cost V 3 bases and J 6 bases, with 9 bases left between them. Germline V lookup: CDR1 SGHTA, CDR2 FQGNSA. CDR3 length: 14 residues.

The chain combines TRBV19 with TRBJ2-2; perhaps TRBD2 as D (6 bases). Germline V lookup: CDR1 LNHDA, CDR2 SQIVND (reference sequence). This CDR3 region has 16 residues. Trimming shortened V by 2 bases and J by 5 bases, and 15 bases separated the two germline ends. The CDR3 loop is CASSIRLGVGTGELFF. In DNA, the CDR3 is TGTGCCAGTAGTATAAGACTAGGGGTGGGTACCGGGGAGCTGTTTTTT.

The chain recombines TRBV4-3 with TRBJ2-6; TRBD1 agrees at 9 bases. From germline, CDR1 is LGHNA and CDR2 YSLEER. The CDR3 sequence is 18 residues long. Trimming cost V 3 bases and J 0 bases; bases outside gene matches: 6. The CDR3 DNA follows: TGCGCCAGCAGCCATGGTGGACAGGGGCTCTCTGGGGCCAACGTCCTGACTTTC. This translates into CASSHGGQGLSGANVLTF.

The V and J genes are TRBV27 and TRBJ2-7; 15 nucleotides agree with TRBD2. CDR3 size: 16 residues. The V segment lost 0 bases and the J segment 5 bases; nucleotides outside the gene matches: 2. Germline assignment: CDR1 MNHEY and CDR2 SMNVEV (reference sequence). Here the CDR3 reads CASSLSGLAGGHEQYF. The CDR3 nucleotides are TGTGCCAGCAGTTTATCGGGACTAGCGGGAGGTCACGAGCAGTACTTC.

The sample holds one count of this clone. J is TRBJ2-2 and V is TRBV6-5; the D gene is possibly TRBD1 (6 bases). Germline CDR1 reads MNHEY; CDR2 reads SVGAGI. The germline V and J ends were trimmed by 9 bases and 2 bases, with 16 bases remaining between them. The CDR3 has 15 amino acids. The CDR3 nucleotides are TGTGCCAGTTGGGCCGGGACATCAAACACCGGGGAGCTGTTTTTT. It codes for CASWAGTSNTGELFF.

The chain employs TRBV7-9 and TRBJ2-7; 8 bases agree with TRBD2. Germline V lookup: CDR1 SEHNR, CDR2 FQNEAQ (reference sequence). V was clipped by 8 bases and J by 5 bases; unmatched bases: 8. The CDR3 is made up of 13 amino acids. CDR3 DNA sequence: TGTGCCAGCGCGGGACTAGGGTCCAACGAGCAGTACTTC. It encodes CASAGLGSNEQYF.

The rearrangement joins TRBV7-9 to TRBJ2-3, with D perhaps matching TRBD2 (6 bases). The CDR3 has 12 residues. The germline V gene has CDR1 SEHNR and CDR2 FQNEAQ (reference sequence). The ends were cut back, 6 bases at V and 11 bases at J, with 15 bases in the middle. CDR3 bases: TGTGCCAGCAGTTCCCCCCCGGGAGAGCAGTATTTT. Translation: CASSSPPGEQYF. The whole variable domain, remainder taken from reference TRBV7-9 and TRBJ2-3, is DTGVSQNPRHKITKRGQNVTFRCDPISEHNRLYWYRQTLGQGPEFLTYFQNEAQLEKSRLLSDRFSAERPKGSFSTLEIQRTEQGDSAMYLCASSSPPGEQYFGPGTRLTVL.

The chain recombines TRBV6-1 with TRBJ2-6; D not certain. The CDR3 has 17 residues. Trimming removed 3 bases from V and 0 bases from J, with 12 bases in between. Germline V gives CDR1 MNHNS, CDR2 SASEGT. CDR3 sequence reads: CASSDNLGASGANVLTF. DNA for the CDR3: TGTGCCAGCAGTGATAATTTAGGAGCCTCTGGGGCCAACGTCCTGACTTTC.

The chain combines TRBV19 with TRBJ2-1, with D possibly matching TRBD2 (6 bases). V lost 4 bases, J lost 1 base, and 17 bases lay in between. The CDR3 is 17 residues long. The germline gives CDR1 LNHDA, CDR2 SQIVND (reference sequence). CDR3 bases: TGTGCCAGTAGTAAACAAATCGGGGGAGGTTCCTACAATGAGCAGTTCTTC. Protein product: CASSKQIGGGSYNEQFF.

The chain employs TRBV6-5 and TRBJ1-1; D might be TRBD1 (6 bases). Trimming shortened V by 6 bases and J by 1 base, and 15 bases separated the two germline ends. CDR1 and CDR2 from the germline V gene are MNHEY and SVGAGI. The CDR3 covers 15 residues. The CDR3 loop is CASRVGGRGNTEAFF. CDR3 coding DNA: TGTGCCAGCAGGGTCGGGGGGCGCGGGAACACTGAAGCTTTCTTT.